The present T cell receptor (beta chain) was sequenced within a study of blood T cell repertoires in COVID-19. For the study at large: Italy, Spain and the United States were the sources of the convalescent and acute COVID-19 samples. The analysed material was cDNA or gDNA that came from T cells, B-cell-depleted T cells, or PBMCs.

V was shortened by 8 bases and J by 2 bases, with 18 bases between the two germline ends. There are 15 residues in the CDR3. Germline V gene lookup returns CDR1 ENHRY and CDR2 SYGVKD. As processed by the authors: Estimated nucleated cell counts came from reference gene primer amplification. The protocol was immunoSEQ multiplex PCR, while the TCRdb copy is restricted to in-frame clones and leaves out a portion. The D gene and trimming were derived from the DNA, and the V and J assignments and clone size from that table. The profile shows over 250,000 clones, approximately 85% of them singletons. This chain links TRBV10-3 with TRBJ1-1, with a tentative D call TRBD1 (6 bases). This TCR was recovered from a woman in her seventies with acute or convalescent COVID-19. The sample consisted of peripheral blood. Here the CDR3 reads CAIQGQSAFNTEAFF. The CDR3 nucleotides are TGTGCCATCCAAGGACAGTCGGCTTTCAACACTGAAGCTTTCTTT.